This T cell receptor (beta chain) was recorded in a study of naive and memory T cell subsets. The CDR3 is made up of 13 amino acids. The V and J ends lost 4 bases and 0 bases, in that order; junction bases with no gene match: 0. CDR1 and CDR2 (germline): KGHSH, LQKENI. On this clonotype itself: What it binds is not known.

A UMI-containing oligonucleotide was joined by 3' ligation to the TCR cDNA template. Whole blood, 2 to 2.5 ml, came from adult healthy volunteers. Unsorted total RNA, about 1 to 1000 ng, was DNase treated before reverse transcription. Four PCR rounds used nested alpha and beta constant region primers plus the SP2 primer. TCRdb used MiXCR to reprocess the 5' RACE reads, holding one entry per CDR3 protein. The sample yields approximately 32,000 distinct CDR3 sequences, approximately 15% seen once. Regarding the study as a whole: The RNA method is potentially sensitive to activation and differentiation changes.

This TCR was sampled from a female donor in good health. The chain employs TRBV18 and TRBJ2-7; 7 nucleotides align to TRBD1. CDR3: CASSRQGSYEQYF. CDR3 coding DNA: TGTGCCAGCTCACGACAGGGCTCCTACGAGCAGTACTTC.